Listed below are T cell receptor beta chains from one sample, sequenced in a study of cytomegalovirus exposure and HLA in healthy donors. TCRdb's table, derived via immunoSEQ multiplex PCR, lists solely in-frame clones and lacks some. The sample shows more than 85,000 clones, 79% of them seen only once. Sequences were obtained from PBMCs. The source of these receptors is a male donor in good health and CMV-seropositive. Each CDR3 is given with its conserved first and last residue. The D gene is left open where the match is weak. Size is omitted from some rows. Given values are once, few, many or a class for expanded clones.

clone size: NA; J gene: TRBJ2-5; CDR3 length: 17; D gene: TRBD2; V gene: TRBV5-1; CDR3 protein: CASSSVTSGGNQETQYF; CDR3 DNA: TGCGCCAGCAGCTCAGTGACTAGCGGGGGGAACCAAGAGACCCAGTACTTC
clone size: NA; J gene: TRBJ1-2; CDR3 length: 15; D gene: NA; V gene: TRBV7-2; CDR3 protein: CASSPGAGNNYGYTF; CDR3 DNA: TGTGCCAGCAGCCCAGGGGCAGGGAACAACTATGGCTACACCTTC
clone size: few; J gene: TRBJ1-1; CDR3 length: 14; D gene: TRBD1; V gene: TRBV4-2; CDR3 protein: CASSQEHRGTEAFF; CDR3 DNA: TGTGCCAGCAGCCAAGAGCACAGGGGGACTGAAGCTTTCTTT
clone size: NA; J gene: TRBJ1-2; CDR3 length: 15; D gene: TRBD1; V gene: TRBV7-8; CDR3 protein: CASNLRGRGRKGYTF; CDR3 DNA: TGTGCCAGCAACCTTAGGGGCAGGGGGCGAAAAGGCTACACCTTC
clone size: once; J gene: TRBJ2-3; CDR3 length: 14; D gene: NA; V gene: TRBV6-1; CDR3 protein: CASSEEAGTDTQYF; CDR3 DNA: TGTGCCAGCAGTGAAGAAGCTGGCACAGATACGCAGTATTTT
clone size: NA; J gene: TRBJ1-2; CDR3 length: 15; D gene: NA; V gene: TRBV7-9; CDR3 protein: CASSLGSQGSYGYTF; CDR3 DNA: TGTGCCAGCAGCTTGGGTAGTCAGGGAAGCTATGGCTACACCTTC
clone size: NA; J gene: TRBJ1-6; CDR3 length: 12; D gene: NA; V gene: TRBV25-1; CDR3 protein: CASSGLYSPLHF; CDR3 DNA: TGCGCCAGCAGTGGGCTTTATTCACCCCTCCACTTT
clone size: NA; J gene: TRBJ1-6; CDR3 length: 15; D gene: NA; V gene: TRBV7-2; CDR3 protein: CASSPKGFYNSPLHF; CDR3 DNA: TGTGCCAGCAGCCCCAAGGGGTTCTATAATTCACCCCTCCACTTT
clone size: NA; J gene: TRBJ2-7; CDR3 length: 14; D gene: NA; V gene: TRBV13; CDR3 protein: CASSTRESSYEQYF; CDR3 DNA: TGTGCCAGCAGCACCAGGGAAAGCTCCTACGAGCAGTACTTC
clone size: NA; J gene: TRBJ2-7; CDR3 length: 15; D gene: NA; V gene: TRBV19; CDR3 protein: CASSTPGGLEYEQYF; CDR3 DNA: TGTGCCAGCTCTACACCAGGGGGGTTAGAGTACGAGCAGTACTTC
clone size: NA; J gene: TRBJ1-4; CDR3 length: 15; D gene: TRBD1; V gene: TRBV27; CDR3 protein: CASSTKGQGFEKLFF; CDR3 DNA: TGTGCCAGCAGTACTAAAGGACAGGGTTTTGAAAAACTGTTTTTT
clone size: few; J gene: TRBJ2-3; CDR3 length: 15; D gene: TRBD1; V gene: TRBV12-5; CDR3 protein: CASGLGDRYTDTQYF; CDR3 DNA: TGTGCTAGTGGTTTGGGGGACAGATACACAGATACGCAGTATTTT
clone size: NA; J gene: TRBJ2-5; CDR3 length: 14; D gene: NA; V gene: TRBV5-1; CDR3 protein: CASSYRVNQETQYF; CDR3 DNA: TGCGCCAGCAGTTACAGGGTTAACCAAGAGACCCAGTACTTC
clone size: few; J gene: TRBJ1-1; CDR3 length: 20; D gene: NA; V gene: TRBV5-1; CDR3 protein: CASSLGSLWGRDLVGTEAFF; CDR3 DNA: TGCGCCAGCAGCTTAGGATCGTTATGGGGGCGTGATCTGGTGGGCACTGAAGCTTTCTTT
clone size: NA; J gene: TRBJ2-1; CDR3 length: 14; D gene: NA; V gene: TRBV2; CDR3 protein: CASSGGGPNNEQFF; CDR3 DNA: TGTGCCAGCAGTGGGGGGGGCCCTAACAATGAGCAGTTCTTC
clone size: NA; J gene: TRBJ1-5; CDR3 length: 12; D gene: NA; V gene: TRBV7-9; CDR3 protein: CSSSFLNQPQHF; CDR3 DNA: TGTTCCAGCAGCTTCCTCAATCAGCCCCAGCATTTT
clone size: NA; J gene: TRBJ1-1; CDR3 length: 13; D gene: NA; V gene: TRBV9; CDR3 protein: CASSESLTAVAFF; CDR3 DNA: TGTGCCAGCAGCGAGAGCTTAACAGCGGTAGCTTTCTTT
clone size: NA; J gene: TRBJ1-1; CDR3 length: 14; D gene: NA; V gene: TRBV7-6; CDR3 protein: CASSLSGGNTEAFF; CDR3 DNA: TGTGCCAGCAGCTTAAGTGGGGGCAACACTGAAGCTTTCTTT
clone size: NA; J gene: TRBJ2-7; CDR3 length: 18; D gene: TRBD2; V gene: TRBV6-4; CDR3 protein: CASSDSGSGTPSSYEQYF; CDR3 DNA: TGTGCCAGCAGTGACTCAGGTAGCGGGACCCCTAGCTCCTACGAGCAGTACTTC
clone size: NA; J gene: TRBJ2-5; CDR3 length: 14; D gene: NA; V gene: TRBV15; CDR3 protein: CATTIGGLGETQYF; CDR3 DNA: TGTGCCACCACCATAGGAGGGTTAGGGGAGACCCAGTACTTC
clone size: NA; J gene: TRBJ1-6; CDR3 length: 12; D gene: NA; V gene: TRBV7-2; CDR3 protein: CASSSLYSPLHF; CDR3 DNA: TGTGCCAGCAGCTCCCTTTATTCACCCCTCCACTTT
clone size: NA; J gene: TRBJ2-7; CDR3 length: 16; D gene: NA; V gene: TRBV4-2; CDR3 protein: CASSQVQGGGYYEQYF; CDR3 DNA: TGTGCCAGCAGCCAGGTACAAGGTGGAGGGTACTACGAGCAGTACTTC
clone size: once; J gene: TRBJ1-5; CDR3 length: 15; D gene: NA; V gene: TRBV7-9; CDR3 protein: CASSLEGGGGQPQHF; CDR3 DNA: TGTGCCAGCAGCTTAGAGGGCGGGGGCGGTCAGCCCCAGCATTTT
clone size: NA; J gene: TRBJ2-1; CDR3 length: 16; D gene: TRBD2; V gene: TRBV9; CDR3 protein: CASSVSPSGTYNEQFF; CDR3 DNA: TGTGCCAGCAGCGTATCACCTAGCGGGACTTACAATGAGCAGTTCTTC
clone size: NA; J gene: TRBJ1-5; CDR3 length: 17; D gene: TRBD1; V gene: TRBV5-6; CDR3 protein: CASSSRRPGQGAQPQHF; CDR3 DNA: TGTGCCAGCAGCTCTCGCCGGCCGGGACAGGGAGCCCAGCCCCAGCATTTT
clone size: few; J gene: TRBJ2-3; CDR3 length: 13; D gene: TRBD2; V gene: TRBV30; CDR3 protein: CAWSGGASDTQYF; CDR3 DNA: TGTGCCTGGAGCGGGGGGGCCTCAGATACGCAGTATTTT
clone size: NA; J gene: TRBJ1-5; CDR3 length: 16; D gene: NA; V gene: TRBV4-1; CDR3 protein: CASSQDRRQGSQPQHF; CDR3 DNA: TGCGCCAGCAGCCAAGATAGGAGGCAGGGGAGTCAGCCCCAGCATTTT
clone size: NA; J gene: TRBJ2-1; CDR3 length: 15; D gene: NA; V gene: TRBV5-1; CDR3 protein: CASSLLPGGYNEQFF; CDR3 DNA: TGCGCCAGCAGCTTGCTGCCAGGAGGGTACAATGAGCAGTTCTTC
clone size: NA; J gene: TRBJ1-1; CDR3 length: 11; D gene: NA; V gene: TRBV30; CDR3 protein: CAWSLQGEAFF; CDR3 DNA: TGTGCCTGGAGTTTACAGGGAGAGGCTTTCTTT
clone size: NA; J gene: TRBJ1-1; CDR3 length: 13; D gene: NA; V gene: TRBV4-3; CDR3 protein: CASSQERGAMAFF; CDR3 DNA: TGCGCCAGCAGCCAAGAACGGGGGGCGATGGCTTTCTTT
clone size: NA; J gene: TRBJ1-2; CDR3 length: 15; D gene: TRBD1; V gene: TRBV7-6; CDR3 protein: CASSLQTGGGYGYTF; CDR3 DNA: TGTGCCAGCAGCTTACAGACAGGGGGCGGCTATGGCTACACCTTC
clone size: NA; J gene: TRBJ1-2; CDR3 length: 13; D gene: NA; V gene: TRBV5-1; CDR3 protein: CASSLLGEGGYTF; CDR3 DNA: TGCGCCAGCAGCTTGCTAGGCGAAGGAGGCTACACCTTC
clone size: NA; J gene: TRBJ2-7; CDR3 length: 13; D gene: NA; V gene: TRBV29-1; CDR3 protein: CSVANPSSYEQYF; CDR3 DNA: TGCAGCGTTGCTAATCCTAGCTCCTACGAGCAGTACTTC
clone size: once; J gene: TRBJ2-7; CDR3 length: 15; D gene: TRBD1; V gene: TRBV6-5; CDR3 protein: CASSLTGDLSYEQYF; CDR3 DNA: TGTGCCAGCAGCCTGACAGGGGACCTCTCCTACGAGCAGTACTTC